Here is one T cell receptor beta chain with its context. Its specificity is unknown. This sample was taken from a study of T-cell memory formation after mild COVID-19. Across the study: For the most part, TCR clusters were specific to one donor.

The study, taken as a whole, reports: In pre-infection memory, a portion of responding clones appeared, which suggested that cross-reactive memory joined. CM and EM subsets held most contracting CD4+ clones; EMRA held CD8+ ones. Clones shrinking from day 15 to 85 showed even CD4/CD8 mixes; later expanders tilted CD4+.

Germline values: CDR1 SGHTS, CDR2 YDEGEE. Deletions cut 0 bases from V and 7 bases from J, with 14 bases between. The CDR3 totals 15 residues. TCRdb fed the 5' RACE reads into MiXCR, producing one record per CDR3 protein. The sample shows approximately 410,000 distinct CDR3 sequences, less than 25% of them seen only once. The chain employs TRBV5-8 and TRBJ1-5, with D tentatively TRBD1 (5 bases). The sequencing input was PBMCs or a T cell subset sorted from them (not recorded which). The receptor comes from an adult woman who had mild COVID-19 (a few samples of this study predate the infection). Cell type and time point are not known. The chain's CDR3 is CASSLAGAAGQPQHF. For the CDR3, the DNA is TGTGCCAGCAGCTTGGCCGGGGCAGCCGGACAGCCCCAGCATTTT.